This T cell receptor (beta chain) was profiled in a study of a mutant IDH1 vaccine in newly diagnosed glioma. In the study overall: Patients got their first vaccination 4-6 weeks after radiotherapy alone, or with temozolomide cycles.

Comment on this clone: What it binds is unknown.

Profiling relied on immunoSEQ multiplex PCR, and the TCRdb table lists in-frame clones only, not all of them. The data contain around 54,000 clones, over 80% of them seen just once; the ten biggest clones take up 3% to 4%. The CDR3 length is 15 residues. V lost 4 bases, J lost 3 bases, and 6 bases stayed unmatched. Germline CDR1 SEHNR, CDR2 FQNEAQ (reference sequence). Indicated time point: week 47, end of study. Alongside topical imiquimod, each dose of vaccine comprised 300 ug of mutant IDH1 20-mer peptide. The clonotype was recovered from a woman in her fifties or sixties with glioma. Specimen: PBMCs, collected from a glioma patient whose treatment included an IDH1 peptide vaccine. V usage is TRBV7-9 and J usage is TRBJ2-7; TRBD1 matches at 10 bases. The CDR3 DNA is TGTGCCAGCAGCTCCGGGACAGGGGTTGACTACGAGCAGTACTTC. As protein: CASSSGTGVDYEQYF.